This T cell receptor (beta chain) was identified during a study of control samples from healthy donors and cancer patients. This table comes from immunoSEQ multiplex PCR, and its TCRdb copy is limited to in-frame clones, with some not included. The sample consists of about 84,000 clones, roughly 84% of them appearing once. Specimen: PBMCs. The origin of this receptor is a man in his sixties with head and neck cancer.

The chain's CDR3 is CASSHYFELTGELFF. In DNA, the CDR3 is TGTGCCAGCAGCCACTACTTCGAACTCACCGGGGAGCTGTTTTTT. V gene TRBV5-4 combines with J gene TRBJ2-2; D not certain. Germline V gives CDR1 SGHNT, CDR2 YYREEE (reference sequence). The CDR3 runs 15 residues. V lost 4 bases to trimming and J lost 4 bases, with 14 bases between them.